Listed below are T cell receptor beta chains from one sample, sequenced in a study of radiotherapy plus CTLA-4 blockade in lung cancer. The repertoire was sequenced with immunoSEQ multiplex PCR; TCRdb's copy has only in-frame clones and lacks some. The table includes more than 95,000 clones, about 77% detected once. This sample comprised peripheral blood, obtained from a patient treated with radiotherapy plus ipilimumab. These receptors originate from a human donor with non-small cell lung cancer who had a partial response to radiotherapy plus ipilimumab. The CDR3 runs from the conserved cysteine through the conserved F or W. Fields, in order: clone size, J gene, V gene, CDR3 protein. Size is stated for part of the rows, as once, few or many counts, or as a class when the clone is expanded.

clone_size: .
j_call: TRBJ1-1
v_call: TRBV5-1
cdr3_aa: CASSFSPWSGNTEAFF

clone_size: .
j_call: TRBJ2-2
v_call: TRBV5-1
cdr3_aa: CASSLVGGNPGELFF

clone_size: .
j_call: TRBJ2-3
v_call: TRBV5-1
cdr3_aa: CASFMGQTDTQYF

clone_size: .
j_call: TRBJ1-1
v_call: TRBV6-5
cdr3_aa: CASSYGGGLNTEAFF

clone_size: .
j_call: TRBJ2-5
v_call: TRBV27
cdr3_aa: CASSFGTGQETQYF

clone_size: .
j_call: TRBJ2-2
v_call: TRBV10-2
cdr3_aa: CASSEPDRVGRELFF

clone_size: .
j_call: TRBJ2-5
v_call: TRBV27
cdr3_aa: CASSLKREYQETQYF

clone_size: few
j_call: TRBJ2-1
v_call: TRBV6-5
cdr3_aa: CASRGVNEQFF

clone_size: .
j_call: TRBJ1-3
v_call: TRBV27
cdr3_aa: CASSLRGTGNTIYF

clone_size: .
j_call: TRBJ1-1
v_call: TRBV5-6
cdr3_aa: CASSFTVNTEAFF

clone_size: .
j_call: TRBJ2-1
v_call: TRBV19
cdr3_aa: CASSSGLAGANDEQFF

clone_size: .
j_call: TRBJ2-5
v_call: TRBV7-9
cdr3_aa: CASSQSKTQYF